This TCR beta chain is drawn from a study of blood T cell repertoires in COVID-19. TCRdb's copy holds only in-frame clones and misses some; the assay was immunoSEQ multiplex PCR. Counted here are 85,000 to 130,000 clones, around 90% occurring once; the ten biggest clones make up approximately 5.1%. The sequenced sample was peripheral blood. This TCR was recovered from a human donor in a cohort sampled during active COVID-19.

DNA of the CDR3: TGTGCCAGCAGCCAGGTCACGGGTACCTATGGCTACACCTTC. This codes for CASSQVTGTYGYTF. The chain employs TRBV14 and TRBJ1-2; D uncertain. Looked up from germline, CDR1 is SGHDN and CDR2 is FVKESK. This CDR3 is built from 14 residues. With 3 bases removed from V and 4 bases from J, the gap between germline ends came to 12 bases.